This T cell receptor beta chain was recorded in a study of monozygotic twins with inflammatory bowel disease. From its re-call of the 5' RACE reads, TCRdb lists each CDR3 protein once, without DNA. This sample's table has approximately 210,000 distinct CDR3 sequences. Germline CDR1 reads LGHNA; CDR2 reads YSLEER. There are 16 residues in the CDR3. Sequenced sample: blood. This sequence was found in a human donor with ulcerative colitis or Crohn's disease, or a healthy co-twin of an affected twin (not recorded which). This chain uses TRBV4-3 with TRBJ2-1; the TRBD2 assignment by TCRdb is unverifiable without DNA. The chain's CDR3 is CASSPRLAGEYNEQFF.